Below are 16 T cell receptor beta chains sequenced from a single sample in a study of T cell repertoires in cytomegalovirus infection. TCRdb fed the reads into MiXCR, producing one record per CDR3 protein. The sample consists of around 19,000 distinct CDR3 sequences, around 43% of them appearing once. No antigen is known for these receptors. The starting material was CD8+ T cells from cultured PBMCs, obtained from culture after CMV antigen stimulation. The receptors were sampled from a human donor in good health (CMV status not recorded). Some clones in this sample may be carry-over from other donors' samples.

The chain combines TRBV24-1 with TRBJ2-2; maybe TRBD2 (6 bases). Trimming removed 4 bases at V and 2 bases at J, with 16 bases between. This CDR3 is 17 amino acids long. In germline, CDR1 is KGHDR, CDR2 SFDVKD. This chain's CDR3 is CATSEGRMTENTGELFF. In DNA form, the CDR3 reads TGTGCCACCAGTGAGGGGAGGATGACAGAAAACACCGGGGAGCTGTTTTTT.

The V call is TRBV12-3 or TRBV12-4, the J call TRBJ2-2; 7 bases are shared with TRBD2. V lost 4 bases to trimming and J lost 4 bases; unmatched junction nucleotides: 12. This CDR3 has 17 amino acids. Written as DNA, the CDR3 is TGTGCCAGCAGTTCCGGCTCCTGGCTAGCGGCCACCGGGGAGCTGTTTTTT. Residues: CASSSGSWLAATGELFF.

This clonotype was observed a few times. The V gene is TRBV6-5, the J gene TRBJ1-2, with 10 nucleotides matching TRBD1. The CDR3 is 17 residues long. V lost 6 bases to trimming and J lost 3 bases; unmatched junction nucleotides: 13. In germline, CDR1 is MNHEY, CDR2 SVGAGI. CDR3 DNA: TGTGCCAGCAGCCCCCGAGTCGGGACAGGGGCTTACTATGGCTACACCTTC. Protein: CASSPRVGTGAYYGYTF.

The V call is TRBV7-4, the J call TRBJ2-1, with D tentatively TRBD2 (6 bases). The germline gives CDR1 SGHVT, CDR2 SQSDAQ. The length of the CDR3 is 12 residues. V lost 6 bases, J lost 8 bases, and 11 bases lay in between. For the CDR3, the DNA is TGTGCCAGCAGTCTATGGGAGGATGAGCAGTTCTTC. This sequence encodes CASSLWEDEQFF.

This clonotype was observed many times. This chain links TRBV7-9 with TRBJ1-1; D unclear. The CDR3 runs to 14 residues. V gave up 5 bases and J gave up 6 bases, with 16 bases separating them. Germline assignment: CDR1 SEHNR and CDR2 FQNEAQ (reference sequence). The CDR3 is CASSVGLKAAEAFF. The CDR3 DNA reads TGTGCCAGCAGCGTGGGATTGAAAGCCGCTGAAGCTTTCTTT.

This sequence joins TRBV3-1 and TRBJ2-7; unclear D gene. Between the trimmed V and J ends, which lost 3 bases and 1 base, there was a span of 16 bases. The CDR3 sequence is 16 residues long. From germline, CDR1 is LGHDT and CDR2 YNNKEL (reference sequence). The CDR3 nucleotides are TGTGCCAGCAGCCAGGCCGTCGGTGGGCGATCCTACGAGCAGTACTTC. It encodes CASSQAVGGRSYEQYF.

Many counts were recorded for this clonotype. The CDR3 loop is CGTRGGRLDEQFF. The CDR3 DNA reads as TGCGGGACAAGGGGGGGCCGTCTAGATGAGCAGTTCTTC. The chain employs TRBV20-1 and TRBJ2-1; weak D call: TRBD2 (7 bases). This CDR3 has 13 amino acids. Germline CDR1 DFQATT, CDR2 SNEGSKA (reference sequence).

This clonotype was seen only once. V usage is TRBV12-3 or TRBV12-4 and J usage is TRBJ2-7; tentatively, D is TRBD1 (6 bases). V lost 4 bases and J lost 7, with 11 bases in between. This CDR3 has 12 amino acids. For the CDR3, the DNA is TGTGCCAGCAGTTGGACAGAGAGGGAGCAGTACTTC. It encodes CASSWTEREQYF.

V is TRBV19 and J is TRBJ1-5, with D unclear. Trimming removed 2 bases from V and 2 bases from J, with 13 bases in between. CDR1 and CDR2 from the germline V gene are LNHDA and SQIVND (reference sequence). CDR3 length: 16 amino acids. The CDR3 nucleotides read TGTGCCAGTAGTATAAGCTCGGGCGACGGCAATCAGCCCCAGCATTTT. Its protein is CASSISSGDGNQPQHF.

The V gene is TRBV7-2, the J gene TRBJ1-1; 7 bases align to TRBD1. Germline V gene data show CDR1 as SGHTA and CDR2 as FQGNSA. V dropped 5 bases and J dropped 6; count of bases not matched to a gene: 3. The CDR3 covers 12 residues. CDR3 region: CASSADRSEAFF. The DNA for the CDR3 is TGTGCCAGCAGCGCGGACAGGTCTGAAGCTTTCTTT.

This chain's CDR3 is CAINHNSGGEQFF. The CDR3 DNA follows: TGTGCCATCAACCATAATAGCGGAGGTGAGCAGTTCTTC. The V gene is TRBV10-3, the J gene TRBJ2-1, with D tentatively TRBD2 (6 bases). V was cut by 7 bases and J by 9 bases, with 16 bases left in between. Germline loops: CDR1 ENHRY, CDR2 SYGVKD. The CDR3 spans 13 residues.

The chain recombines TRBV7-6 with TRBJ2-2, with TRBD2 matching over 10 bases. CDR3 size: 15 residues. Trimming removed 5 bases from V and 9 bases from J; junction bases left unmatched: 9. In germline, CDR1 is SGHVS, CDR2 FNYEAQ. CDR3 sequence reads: CASSREGTSARELFF. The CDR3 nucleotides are TGTGCCAGCAGCCGAGAGGGGACTAGCGCCCGGGAGCTGTTTTTT.

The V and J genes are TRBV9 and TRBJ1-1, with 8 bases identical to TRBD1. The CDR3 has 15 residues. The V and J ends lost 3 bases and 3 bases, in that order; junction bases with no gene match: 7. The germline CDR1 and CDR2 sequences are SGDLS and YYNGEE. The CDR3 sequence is CASSGGTGGYTEAFF. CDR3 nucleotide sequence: TGTGCCAGCAGCGGCGGGACAGGAGGTTACACTGAAGCTTTCTTT.

CDR3 protein: CASSYAGNQHF. Written as DNA, the CDR3 is TGTGCCAGCAGTTACGCGGGGAACCAGCATTTT. The V call is TRBV6-2 or TRBV6-3, the J call TRBJ1-5; no definite D call. Germline lookup yields CDR1 MNHEY and CDR2 SVGEGT. The CDR3 covers 11 residues. V was pared by 2 bases and J by 12 bases, with 8 bases between.

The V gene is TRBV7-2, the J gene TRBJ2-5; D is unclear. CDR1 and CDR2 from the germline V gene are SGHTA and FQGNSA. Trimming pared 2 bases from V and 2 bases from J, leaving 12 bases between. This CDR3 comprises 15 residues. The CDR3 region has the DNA TGTGCCAGCAGCTTAAGTTCCCTAGTTCAAGAGACCCAGTACTTC. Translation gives CASSLSSLVQETQYF.

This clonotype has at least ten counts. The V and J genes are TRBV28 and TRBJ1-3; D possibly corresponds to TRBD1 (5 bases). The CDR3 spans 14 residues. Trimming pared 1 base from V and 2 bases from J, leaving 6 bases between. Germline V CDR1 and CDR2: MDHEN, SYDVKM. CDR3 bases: TGTGCCAGCAGTTTATCCAGGGCTGGAAACACCATATATTTT. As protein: CASSLSRAGNTIYF. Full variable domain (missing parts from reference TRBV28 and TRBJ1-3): DVKVTQSSRYLVKRTGEKVFLECVQDMDHENMFWYRQDPGLGLRLIYFSYDVKMKEKGDIPEGYSVSREKKERFSLILESASTNQTSMYLCASSLSRAGNTIYFGEGSWLTVV.